A selection of T cell receptor beta chains follows, all from one sample in a study of cytomegalovirus exposure and HLA in healthy donors. Some clones are missing from TCRdb's copy, which holds only in-frame ones; the method was immunoSEQ multiplex PCR. The sample lists about 140,000 clones, about four fifths seen once, with 3% to 3.5% in the top ten. Sequencing input: PBMCs. The receptors come from a female donor in good health and CMV-seronegative. Both conserved end residues are part of each CDR3. Each record gives: V gene, J gene, CDR3 length, CDR3 protein.

v_call: TRBV28; j_call: TRBJ1-5; cdr3_length: 23; cdr3_aa: CASSSIRIHAGTRRAYSNQPQHF
v_call: TRBV28; j_call: TRBJ2-2; cdr3_length: 15; cdr3_aa: CASSFRDRESGELFF
v_call: TRBV7-3; j_call: TRBJ2-1; cdr3_length: 14; cdr3_aa: CASSLNRVYGEQFF
v_call: TRBV28; j_call: TRBJ2-3; cdr3_length: 21; cdr3_aa: CASSYNPFPSGSGLSTDTQYF
v_call: TRBV19; j_call: TRBJ1-2; cdr3_length: 12; cdr3_aa: CASRGQGIGYTF
v_call: TRBV27; j_call: TRBJ2-7; cdr3_length: 14; cdr3_aa: CASSLTGPNYEQYF
v_call: TRBV5-5; j_call: TRBJ1-6; cdr3_length: 15; cdr3_aa: CASRGIVGLNSPLHF
v_call: TRBV14; j_call: TRBJ1-2; cdr3_length: 15; cdr3_aa: CASSNKDRVGYGYTF
v_call: TRBV10-1; j_call: TRBJ2-3; cdr3_length: 15; cdr3_aa: CASSDPGPGTDTQYF
v_call: TRBV4-3; j_call: TRBJ2-7; cdr3_length: 15; cdr3_aa: CASSQEGTGGYEQYF
v_call: TRBV15; j_call: TRBJ2-5; cdr3_length: 15; cdr3_aa: CATSRGGGFRETQYF
v_call: TRBV4-1; j_call: TRBJ2-7; cdr3_length: 15; cdr3_aa: CASSQASTGTYEQYF
v_call: TRBV6-6; j_call: TRBJ2-1; cdr3_length: 16; cdr3_aa: CASRHSGKNPYNEQFF
v_call: TRBV5-4; j_call: TRBJ2-7; cdr3_length: 15; cdr3_aa: CASSKGGGRTYEQYF